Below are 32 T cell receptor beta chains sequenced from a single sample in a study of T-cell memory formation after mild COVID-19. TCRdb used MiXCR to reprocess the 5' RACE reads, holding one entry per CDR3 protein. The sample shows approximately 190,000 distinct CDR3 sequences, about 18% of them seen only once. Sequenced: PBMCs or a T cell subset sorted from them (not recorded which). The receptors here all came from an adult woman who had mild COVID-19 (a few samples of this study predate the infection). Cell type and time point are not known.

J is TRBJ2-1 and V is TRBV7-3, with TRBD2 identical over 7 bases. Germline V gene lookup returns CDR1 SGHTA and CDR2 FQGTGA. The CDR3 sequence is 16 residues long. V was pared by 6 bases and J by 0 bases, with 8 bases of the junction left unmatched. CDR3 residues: CASSLLAVSSYNEQFF. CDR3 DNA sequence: TGTGCCAGCAGTCTCCTAGCGGTGAGCTCCTACAATGAGCAGTTCTTC.

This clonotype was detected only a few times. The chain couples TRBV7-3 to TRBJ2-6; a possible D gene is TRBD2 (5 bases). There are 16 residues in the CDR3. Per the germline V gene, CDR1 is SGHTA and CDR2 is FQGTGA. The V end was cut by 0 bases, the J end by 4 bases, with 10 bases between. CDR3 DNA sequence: TGTGCCAGCAGCTTAACCTTGGGAGCCGGGGCCAACGTCCTGACTTTC. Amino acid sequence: CASSLTLGAGANVLTF.

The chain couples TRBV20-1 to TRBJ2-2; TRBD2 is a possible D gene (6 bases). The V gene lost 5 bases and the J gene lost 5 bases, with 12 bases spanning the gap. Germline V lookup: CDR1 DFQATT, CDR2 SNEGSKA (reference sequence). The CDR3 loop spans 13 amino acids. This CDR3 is CSAQFSGTGELFF. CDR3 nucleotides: TGCAGTGCTCAGTTTAGCGGTACCGGGGAGCTGTTTTTT.

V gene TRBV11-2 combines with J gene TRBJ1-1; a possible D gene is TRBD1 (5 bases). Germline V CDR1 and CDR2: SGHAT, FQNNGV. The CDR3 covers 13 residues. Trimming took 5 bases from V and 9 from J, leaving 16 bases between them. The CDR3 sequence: CASSTRQQAKAFF. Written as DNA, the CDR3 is TGTGCCAGCAGCACAAGACAACAGGCTAAAGCTTTCTTT.

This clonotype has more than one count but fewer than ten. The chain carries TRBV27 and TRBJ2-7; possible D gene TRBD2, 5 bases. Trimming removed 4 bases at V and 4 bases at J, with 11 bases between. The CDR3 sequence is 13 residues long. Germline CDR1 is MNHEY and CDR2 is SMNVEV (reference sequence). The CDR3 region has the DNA TGTGCCAGCAGTTCCGCCGAGGGATACGAGCAGTACTTC. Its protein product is CASSSAEGYEQYF.

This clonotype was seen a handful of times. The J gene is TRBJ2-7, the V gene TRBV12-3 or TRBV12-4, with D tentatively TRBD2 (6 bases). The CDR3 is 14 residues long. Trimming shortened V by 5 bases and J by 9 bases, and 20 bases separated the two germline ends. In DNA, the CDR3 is TGTGCCAGCAGTCCGGAGCGGAGGGCCGGTATGCAGTACTTC. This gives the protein CASSPERRAGMQYF.

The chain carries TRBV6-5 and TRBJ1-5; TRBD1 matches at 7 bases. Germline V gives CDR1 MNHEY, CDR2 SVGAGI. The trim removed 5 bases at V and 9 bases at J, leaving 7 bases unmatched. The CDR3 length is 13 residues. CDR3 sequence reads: CASSPRGLVPQHF. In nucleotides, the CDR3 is TGTGCCAGCAGTCCCAGGGGGTTGGTGCCCCAGCATTTT.

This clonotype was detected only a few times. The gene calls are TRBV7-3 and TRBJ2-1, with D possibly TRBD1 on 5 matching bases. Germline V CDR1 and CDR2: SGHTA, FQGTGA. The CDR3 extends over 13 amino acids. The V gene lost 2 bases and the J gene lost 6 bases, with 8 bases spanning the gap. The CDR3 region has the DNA TGTGCCAGCAGCTTAGACAGAAGCAATGAGCAGTTCTTC. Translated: CASSLDRSNEQFF.

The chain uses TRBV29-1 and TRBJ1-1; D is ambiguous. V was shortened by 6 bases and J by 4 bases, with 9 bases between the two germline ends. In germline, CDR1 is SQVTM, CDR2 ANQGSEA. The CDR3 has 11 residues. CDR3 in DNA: TGCAGCGTCCGGTGGGCCACTGAAGCTTTCTTT. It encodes CSVRWATEAFF. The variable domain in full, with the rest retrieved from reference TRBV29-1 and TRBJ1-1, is SAVISQKPSRDICQRGTSLTIQCQVDSQVTMMFWYRQQPGQSLTLIATANQGSEATYESGFVIDKFPISRPNLTFSTLTVSNMSPEDSSIYLCSVRWATEAFFGQGTRLTVV.

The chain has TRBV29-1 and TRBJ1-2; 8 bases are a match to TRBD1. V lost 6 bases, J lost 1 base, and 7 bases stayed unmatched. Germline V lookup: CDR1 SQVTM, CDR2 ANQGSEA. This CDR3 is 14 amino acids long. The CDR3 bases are TGCAGCGTCGACCCGGGACAGGATAACTATGGCTACACCTTC. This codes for CSVDPGQDNYGYTF.

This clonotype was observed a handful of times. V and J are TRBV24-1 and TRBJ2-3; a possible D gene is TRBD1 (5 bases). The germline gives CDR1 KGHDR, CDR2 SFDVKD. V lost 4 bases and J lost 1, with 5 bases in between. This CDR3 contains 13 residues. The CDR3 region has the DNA TGTGCCACCAGTGACAGGGGCACAGATACGCAGTATTTT. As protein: CATSDRGTDTQYF.

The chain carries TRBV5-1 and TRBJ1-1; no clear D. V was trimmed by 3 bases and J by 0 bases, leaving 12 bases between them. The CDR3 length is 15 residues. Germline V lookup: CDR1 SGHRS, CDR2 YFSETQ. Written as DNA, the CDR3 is TGCGCCAGCAGCTCCGGACCCGGGGTGAACACTGAAGCTTTCTTT. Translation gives CASSSGPGVNTEAFF.

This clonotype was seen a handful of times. The CDR3 reads CASSPGVTEAFF. DNA for the CDR3: TGTGCCAGCAGCCCCGGGGTCACTGAAGCTTTCTTT. The rearrangement links TRBV7-8 to TRBJ1-1; no definite D call. Trimming stripped 5 bases from V and 4 bases from J, with 8 bases between. The germline gives CDR1 SGHVS, CDR2 FQNEAQ. The CDR3 has 12 amino acids.

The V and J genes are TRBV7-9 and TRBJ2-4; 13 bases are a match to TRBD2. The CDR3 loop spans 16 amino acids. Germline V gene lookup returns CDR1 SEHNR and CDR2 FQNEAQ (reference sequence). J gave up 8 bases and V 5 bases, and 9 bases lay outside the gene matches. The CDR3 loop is CASSRGTSGTADIQYF. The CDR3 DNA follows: TGTGCCAGCAGCCGCGGGACTAGCGGGACCGCTGACATTCAGTACTTC. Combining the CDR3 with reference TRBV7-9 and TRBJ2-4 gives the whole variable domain DTGVSQNPRHKITKRGQNVTFRCDPISEHNRLYWYRQTLGQGPEFLTYFQNEAQLEKSRLLSDRFSAERPKGSFSTLEIQRTEQGDSAMYLCASSRGTSGTADIQYFGAGTRLSVL.

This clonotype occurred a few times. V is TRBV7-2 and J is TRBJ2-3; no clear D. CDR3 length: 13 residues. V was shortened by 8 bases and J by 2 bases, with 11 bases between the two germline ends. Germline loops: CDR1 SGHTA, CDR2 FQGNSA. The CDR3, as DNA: TGTGCCAGCGGGCTAGAATCCACAGATACGCAGTATTTT. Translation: CASGLESTDTQYF.

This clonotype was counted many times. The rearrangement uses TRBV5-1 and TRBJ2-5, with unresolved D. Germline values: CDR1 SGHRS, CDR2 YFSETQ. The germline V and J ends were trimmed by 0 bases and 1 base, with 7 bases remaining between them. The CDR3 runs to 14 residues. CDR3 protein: CASSLALSQETQYF. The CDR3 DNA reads TGCGCCAGCAGCTTGGCCCTGTCCCAAGAGACCCAGTACTTC.

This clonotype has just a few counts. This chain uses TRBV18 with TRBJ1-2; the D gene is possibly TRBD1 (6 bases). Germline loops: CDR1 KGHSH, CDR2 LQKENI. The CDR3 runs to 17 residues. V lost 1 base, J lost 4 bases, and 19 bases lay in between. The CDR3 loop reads CASSPQALRQALYGYTF. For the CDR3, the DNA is TGTGCCAGCTCACCACAAGCGCTTCGACAGGCTCTCTATGGCTACACCTTC.

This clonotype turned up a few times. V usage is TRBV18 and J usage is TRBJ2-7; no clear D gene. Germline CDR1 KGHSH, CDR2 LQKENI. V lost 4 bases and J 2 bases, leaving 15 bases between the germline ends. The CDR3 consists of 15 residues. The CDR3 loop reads CASSQERVSTYEQYF. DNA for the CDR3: TGTGCCAGCTCACAAGAAAGAGTATCAACCTACGAGCAGTACTTC.

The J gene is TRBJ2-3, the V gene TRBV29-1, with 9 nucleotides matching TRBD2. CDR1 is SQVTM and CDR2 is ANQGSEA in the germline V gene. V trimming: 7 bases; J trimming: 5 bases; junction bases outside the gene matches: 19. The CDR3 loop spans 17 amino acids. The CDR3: CSAVAHSAGGQGDTQYF. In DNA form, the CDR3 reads TGCAGCGCCGTGGCCCACTCCGCGGGGGGGCAGGGAGATACGCAGTATTTT.

CDR3 DNA sequence: TGCGCCAGCAGCTTGGGGGGCGGGCTGCGTGGCGAGCAGTACTTC. Residues: CASSLGGGLRGEQYF. The rearrangement links TRBV5-1 to TRBJ2-7; perhaps D is TRBD1 or TRBD2 (5 bases each). Trimming removed 0 bases at V and 6 bases at J, with 16 bases between. In germline, CDR1 is SGHRS, CDR2 YFSETQ. The CDR3 consists of 15 residues.

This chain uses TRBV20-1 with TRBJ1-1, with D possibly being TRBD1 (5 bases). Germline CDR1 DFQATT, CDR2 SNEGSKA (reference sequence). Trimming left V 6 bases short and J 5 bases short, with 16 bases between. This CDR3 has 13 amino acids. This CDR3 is CSARTPGWTEAFF. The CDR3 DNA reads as TGCAGTGCACGGACACCCGGGTGGACTGAAGCTTTCTTT.

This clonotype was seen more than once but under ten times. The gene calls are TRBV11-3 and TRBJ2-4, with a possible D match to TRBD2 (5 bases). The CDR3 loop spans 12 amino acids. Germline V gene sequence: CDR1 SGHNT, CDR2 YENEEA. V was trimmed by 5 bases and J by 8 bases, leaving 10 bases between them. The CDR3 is CASSTNGDIQYF. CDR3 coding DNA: TGTGCCAGCAGCACCAACGGGGACATTCAGTACTTC.

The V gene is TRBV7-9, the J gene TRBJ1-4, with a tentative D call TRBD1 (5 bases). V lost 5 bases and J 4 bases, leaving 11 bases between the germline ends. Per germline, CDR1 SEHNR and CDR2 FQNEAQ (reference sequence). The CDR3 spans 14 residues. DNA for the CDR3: TGTGCCAGCAGCCCCCGAAGGGGTAATGAAAAACTGTTTTTT. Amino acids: CASSPRRGNEKLFF.

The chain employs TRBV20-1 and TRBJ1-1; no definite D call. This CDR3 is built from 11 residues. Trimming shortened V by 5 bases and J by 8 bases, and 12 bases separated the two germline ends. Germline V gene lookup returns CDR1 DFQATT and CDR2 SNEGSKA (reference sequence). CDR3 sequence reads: CSAPLKDEAFF. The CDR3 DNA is TGCAGTGCTCCCTTGAAGGACGAAGCTTTCTTT.

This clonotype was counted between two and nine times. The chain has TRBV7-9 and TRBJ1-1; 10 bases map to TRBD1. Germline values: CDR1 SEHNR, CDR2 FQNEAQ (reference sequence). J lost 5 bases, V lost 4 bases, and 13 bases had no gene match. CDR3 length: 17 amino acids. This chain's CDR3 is CASSSPSDRGRGTEAFF. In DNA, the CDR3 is TGTGCCAGCAGCTCTCCAAGCGACAGGGGGCGAGGGACTGAAGCTTTCTTT. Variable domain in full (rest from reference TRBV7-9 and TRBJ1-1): DTGVSQNPRHKITKRGQNVTFRCDPISEHNRLYWYRQTLGQGPEFLTYFQNEAQLEKSRLLSDRFSAERPKGSFSTLEIQRTEQGDSAMYLCASSSPSDRGRGTEAFFGQGTRLTVV.

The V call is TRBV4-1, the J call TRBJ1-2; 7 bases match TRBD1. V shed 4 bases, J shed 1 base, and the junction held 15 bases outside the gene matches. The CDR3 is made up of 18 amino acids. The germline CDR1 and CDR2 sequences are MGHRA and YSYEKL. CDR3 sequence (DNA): TGCGCCAGCAGCCCGACTTGGGCCGGGACAGAACGTAACTATGGCTACACCTTC. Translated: CASSPTWAGTERNYGYTF.

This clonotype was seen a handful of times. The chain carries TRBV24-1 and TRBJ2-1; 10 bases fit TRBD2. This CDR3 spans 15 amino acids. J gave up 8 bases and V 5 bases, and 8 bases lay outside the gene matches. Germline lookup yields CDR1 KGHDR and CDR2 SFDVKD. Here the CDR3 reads CATSGASGSLDEQFF. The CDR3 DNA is TGTGCCACCAGTGGCGCTAGCGGGAGTCTGGATGAGCAGTTCTTC.

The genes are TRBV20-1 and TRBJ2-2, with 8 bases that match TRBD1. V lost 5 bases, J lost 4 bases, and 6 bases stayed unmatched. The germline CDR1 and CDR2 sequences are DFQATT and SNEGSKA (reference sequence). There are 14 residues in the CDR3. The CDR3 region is CSAFGTGSTGELFF. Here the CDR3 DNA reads TGCAGTGCTTTCGGGACAGGATCCACCGGGGAGCTGTTTTTT.

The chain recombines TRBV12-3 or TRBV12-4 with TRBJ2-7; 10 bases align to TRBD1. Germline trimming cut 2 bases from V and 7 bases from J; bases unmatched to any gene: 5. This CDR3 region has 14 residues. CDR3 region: CASSLRQGASEQYF. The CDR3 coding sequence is TGTGCCAGCAGTTTACGACAGGGGGCGAGTGAGCAGTACTTC.

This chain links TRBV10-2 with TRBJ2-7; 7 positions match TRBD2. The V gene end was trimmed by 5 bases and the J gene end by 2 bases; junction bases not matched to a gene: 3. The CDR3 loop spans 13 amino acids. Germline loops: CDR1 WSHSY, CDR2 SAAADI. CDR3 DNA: TGCGCCAGCAGTCGGGGGGTAACCTACGAGCAGTACTTC. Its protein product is CASSRGVTYEQYF.

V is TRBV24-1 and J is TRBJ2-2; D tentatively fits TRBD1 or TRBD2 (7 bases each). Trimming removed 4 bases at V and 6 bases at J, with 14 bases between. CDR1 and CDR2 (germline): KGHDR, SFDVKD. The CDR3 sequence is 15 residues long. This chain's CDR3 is CATSDPGGGAGELFF. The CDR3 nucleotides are TGTGCCACCAGTGACCCAGGGGGGGGAGCCGGGGAGCTGTTTTTT.

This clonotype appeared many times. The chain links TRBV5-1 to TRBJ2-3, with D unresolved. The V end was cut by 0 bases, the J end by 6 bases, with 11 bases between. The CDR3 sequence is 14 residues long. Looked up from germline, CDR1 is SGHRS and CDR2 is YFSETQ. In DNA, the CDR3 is TGCGCCAGCAGCTTGGCCGACCTGAGGGATACGCAGTATTTT. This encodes CASSLADLRDTQYF.